Listed here are 13 T cell receptor beta chains from one sample, sequenced in a study of blood T cell repertoires in COVID-19. Data came from immunoSEQ multiplex PCR; TCRdb stores just in-frame clones and leaves some out. The sample has some 49,000 clones; around 90% are singletons. Sequencing was performed on peripheral blood. The receptors derive from a man between 65 and 79 years old with active COVID-19.

This chain links TRBV7-2 with TRBJ2-7; no clear D. Trimming pared 3 bases from V and 3 bases from J, leaving 9 bases between. The CDR3 spans 13 residues. Looked up from germline, CDR1 is SGHTA and CDR2 is FQGNSA. CDR3 amino acids: CASSFVPIYEQYF. For the CDR3, the DNA is TGTGCCAGCAGCTTTGTCCCCATCTACGAGCAGTACTTC.

This chain links TRBV27 with TRBJ2-7; 8 nucleotides align to TRBD1. The CDR3 runs 12 residues. The germline V gene has CDR1 MNHEY and CDR2 SMNVEV (reference sequence). The J segment lost 7 bases and the V segment lost 6 bases, leaving 5 bases of the junction unmatched. The CDR3 reads CASRDRVGEQYF. The DNA for the CDR3 is TGTGCCAGCAGGGACAGGGTGGGGGAGCAGTACTTC.

The J gene is TRBJ1-4, the V gene TRBV2; 9 positions match TRBD1. This CDR3 is built from 14 residues. The V and J ends lost 10 bases and 3 bases, in that order; junction bases with no gene match: 6. In germline, CDR1 is SNHLY, CDR2 FYNNEI. CDR3 nucleotide sequence: TGTGCCACCGCACAGGGGGCGGCTAATGAAAAACTGTTTTTT. Its translation: CATAQGAANEKLFF.

The rearrangement joins TRBV7-6 to TRBJ2-7; possible D gene TRBD2, 5 bases. The germline V gene encodes CDR1 SGHVS and CDR2 FNYEAQ. The CDR3 covers 11 residues. V lost 5 bases and J lost 6, with 8 bases in between. As DNA, the CDR3 is TGTGCCAGCAGCCTACGGGGCGAGCAGTACTTC. It specifies CASSLRGEQYF.

The chain recombines TRBV28 with TRBJ2-1; the D gene is possibly TRBD2 (5 bases). The germline V gene encodes CDR1 MDHEN and CDR2 SYDVKM. The CDR3 is 11 amino acids. Between the trimmed V and J ends, which lost 3 bases and 8 bases, there was a span of 5 bases. CDR3: CASSLRDEQFF. The CDR3 nucleotides read TGTGCCAGCAGTTTGAGGGATGAGCAGTTCTTC.

The CDR3 region is CASSEALRGVKETQYF. CDR3 coding DNA: TGTGCCAGCAGTGAAGCCTTGCGGGGGGTTAAAGAGACCCAGTACTTC. This chain uses TRBV6-1 with TRBJ2-5; TRBD2 matches at 8 bases. V lost 0 bases, J lost 3 bases, and 6 bases stayed unmatched. The CDR3 spans 16 residues. Germline values: CDR1 MNHNS, CDR2 SASEGT.

This chain connects TRBV12-3 or TRBV12-4 to TRBJ2-7, with D uncertain. The CDR3 is 11 amino acids. With 6 bases removed from V and 7 bases from J, the gap between germline ends came to 10 bases. The chain's CDR3 is CASSRLVEQYF. CDR3 coding DNA: TGTGCCAGCAGCAGACTCGTTGAGCAGTACTTC.

This chain uses TRBV3-1 (or the pseudogene TRBV3-2) with TRBJ2-1, with 9 positions matching TRBD2. Germline V gene sequence: CDR1 LGHDT, CDR2 YNNKEL (reference sequence). The CDR3 has 17 residues. Trimming cost V 0 bases and J 3 bases; bases outside gene matches: 6. In nucleotides, the CDR3 is TGTGCCAGCAGCCAAGAGGTAGCGGGAGTGGGCTACAATGAGCAGTTCTTC. Protein: CASSQEVAGVGYNEQFF.

The chain employs TRBV7-2 and TRBJ2-1, with D possibly TRBD2 on 7 matching bases. In germline, CDR1 is SGHTA, CDR2 FQGNSA. The CDR3 sequence is 16 residues long. Trimming removed 5 bases from V and 3 bases from J, with 17 bases in between. CDR3 DNA sequence: TGTGCCAGCAGCACTAAGGAGAGGGGGGGCTACAATGAGCAGTTCTTC. This sequence encodes CASSTKERGGYNEQFF.

This clone was seen just once. The V gene is TRBV28, the J gene TRBJ2-3; 8 bases agree with TRBD1. CDR1 MDHEN and CDR2 SYDVKM come from the germline V gene. V gave up 4 bases and J gave up 1 base; unmatched junction bases: 1. CDR3 length: 14 residues. CDR3 protein: CASSSGGGTDTQYF. CDR3 in DNA: TGTGCCAGCAGTTCAGGGGGCGGCACAGATACGCAGTATTTT.

The rearrangement uses TRBV6-1 and TRBJ2-1; 8 bases align to TRBD1. The germline V gene has CDR1 MNHNS and CDR2 SASEGT. The junction had 5 bases not matched to a gene; V was cut back by 2 bases and J by 5 bases. This CDR3 comprises 15 residues. The CDR3 sequence is CASSEKSGGNNEQFF. For the CDR3, the DNA is TGTGCCAGCAGTGAAAAGTCAGGGGGCAACAATGAGCAGTTCTTC.

The gene calls are TRBV7-2 and TRBJ1-1; possible D gene TRBD1, 6 bases. There are 18 residues in the CDR3. Germline V CDR1 and CDR2: SGHTA, FQGNSA. V was pared by 3 bases and J by 0 bases, with 20 bases between. The CDR3 DNA reads TGTGCCAGCAGCTTCCTCTTGGGGGCGGTTGTAATGAACACTGAAGCTTTCTTT. Its translation is CASSFLLGAVVMNTEAFF.

The chain links TRBV5-8 to TRBJ2-5, with a weak D call TRBD1 (5 bases). Trimming took 0 bases from V and 9 from J, leaving 9 bases between them. CDR3 size: 12 residues. Per the germline V gene, CDR1 is SGHTS and CDR2 is YDEGEE. The CDR3 DNA reads TGTGCCAGCAGCTTGGAGGTGGGGCCCCAGTACTTC. Protein product: CASSLEVGPQYF.